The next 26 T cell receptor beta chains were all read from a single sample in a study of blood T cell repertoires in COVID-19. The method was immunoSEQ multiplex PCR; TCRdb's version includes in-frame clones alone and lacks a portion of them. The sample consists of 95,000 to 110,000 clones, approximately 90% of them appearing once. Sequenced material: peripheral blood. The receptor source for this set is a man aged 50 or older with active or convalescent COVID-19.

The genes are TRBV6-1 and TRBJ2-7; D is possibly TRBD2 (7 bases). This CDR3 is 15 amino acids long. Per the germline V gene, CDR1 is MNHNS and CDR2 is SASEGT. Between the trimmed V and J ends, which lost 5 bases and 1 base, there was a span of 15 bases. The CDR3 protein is CASSLRGGSSYEQYF. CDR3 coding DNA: TGTGCCAGCAGTCTGAGGGGGGGGAGTTCCTACGAGCAGTACTTC.

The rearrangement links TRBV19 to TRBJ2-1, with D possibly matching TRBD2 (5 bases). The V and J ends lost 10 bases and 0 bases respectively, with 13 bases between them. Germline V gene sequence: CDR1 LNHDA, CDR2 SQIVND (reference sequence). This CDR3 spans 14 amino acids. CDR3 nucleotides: TGTGCCACAAGCGCGGGCCTCTCCTACAATGAGCAGTTCTTC. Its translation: CATSAGLSYNEQFF.

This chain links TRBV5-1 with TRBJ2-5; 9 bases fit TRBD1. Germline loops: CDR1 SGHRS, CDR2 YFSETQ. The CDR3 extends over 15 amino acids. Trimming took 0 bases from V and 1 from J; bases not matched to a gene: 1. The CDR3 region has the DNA TGCGCCAGCAGCTTGGGGGGACAGGGCCAAGAGACCCAGTACTTC. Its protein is CASSLGGQGQETQYF. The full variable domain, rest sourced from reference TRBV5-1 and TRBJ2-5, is KAGVTQTPRYLIKTRGQQVTLSCSPISGHRSVSWYQQTPGQGLQFLFEYFSETQRNKGNFPGRFSGRQFSNSRSEMNVSTLELGDSALYLCASSLGGQGQETQYFGPGTRLLVL.

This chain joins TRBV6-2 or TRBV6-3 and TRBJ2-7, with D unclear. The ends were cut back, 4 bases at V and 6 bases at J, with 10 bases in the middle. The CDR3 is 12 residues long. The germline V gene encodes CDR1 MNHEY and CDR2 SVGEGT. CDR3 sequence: CASSLNEVEQYF. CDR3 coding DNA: TGTGCCAGCAGTTTAAACGAGGTCGAGCAGTACTTC.

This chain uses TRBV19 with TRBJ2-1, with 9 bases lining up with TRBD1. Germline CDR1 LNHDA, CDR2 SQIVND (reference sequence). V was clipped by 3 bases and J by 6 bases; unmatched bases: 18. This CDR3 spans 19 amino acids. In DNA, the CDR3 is TGTGCCAGTAGTATGTCCATTGCCCTAACAGGGGGCAGGACCAATGAGCAGTTCTTC. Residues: CASSMSIALTGGRTNEQFF.

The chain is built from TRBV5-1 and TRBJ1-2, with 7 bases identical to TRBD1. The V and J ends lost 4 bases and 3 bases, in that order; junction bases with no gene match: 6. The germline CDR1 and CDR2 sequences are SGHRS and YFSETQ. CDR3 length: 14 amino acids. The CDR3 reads CASSPAQGDYGYTF. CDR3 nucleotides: TGCGCCAGCAGCCCCGCCCAGGGGGACTATGGCTACACCTTC.

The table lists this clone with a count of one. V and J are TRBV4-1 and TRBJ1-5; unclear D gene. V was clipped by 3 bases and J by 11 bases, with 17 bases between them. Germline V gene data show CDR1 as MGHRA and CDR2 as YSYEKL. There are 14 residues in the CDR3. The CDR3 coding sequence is TGCGCCAGCAGCCAGGTGGGGAGGGAGGGAGCCCAGCATTTT. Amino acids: CASSQVGREGAQHF.

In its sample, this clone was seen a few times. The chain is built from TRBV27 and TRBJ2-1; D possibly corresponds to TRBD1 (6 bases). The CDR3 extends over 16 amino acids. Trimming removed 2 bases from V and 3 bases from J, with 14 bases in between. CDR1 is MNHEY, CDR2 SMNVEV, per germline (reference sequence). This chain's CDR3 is CASSLDPGQNYNEQFF. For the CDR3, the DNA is TGTGCCAGCAGTTTAGACCCCGGACAGAACTACAATGAGCAGTTCTTC.

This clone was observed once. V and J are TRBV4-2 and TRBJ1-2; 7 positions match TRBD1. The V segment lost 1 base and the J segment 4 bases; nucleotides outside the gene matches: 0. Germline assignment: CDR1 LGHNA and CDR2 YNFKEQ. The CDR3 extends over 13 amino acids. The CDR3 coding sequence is TGTGCCAGCAGCCAAGGGGACAGCTATGGCTACACCTTC. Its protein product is CASSQGDSYGYTF.

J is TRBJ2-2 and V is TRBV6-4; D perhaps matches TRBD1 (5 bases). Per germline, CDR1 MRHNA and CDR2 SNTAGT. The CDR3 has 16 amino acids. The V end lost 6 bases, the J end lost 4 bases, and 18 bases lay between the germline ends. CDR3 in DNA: TGTGCCAGCAGCCCAGAACTGACAGTGGCCACCGGGGAGCTGTTTTTT. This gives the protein CASSPELTVATGELFF.

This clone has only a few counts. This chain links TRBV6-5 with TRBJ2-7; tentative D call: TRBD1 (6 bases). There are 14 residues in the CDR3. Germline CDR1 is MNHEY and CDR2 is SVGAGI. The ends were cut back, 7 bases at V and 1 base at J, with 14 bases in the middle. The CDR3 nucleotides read TGTGCCAGCAACCGGGACACTGATTCCTACGAGCAGTACTTC. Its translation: CASNRDTDSYEQYF.

The CDR3 loop reads CASSVWTQSSGNTIYF. In DNA, the CDR3 is TGTGCCAGCAGCGTCTGGACTCAGAGCTCTGGAAACACCATATATTTT. This chain connects TRBV21-1 to TRBJ1-3. TRBV21-1 is reported as a pseudogene. The CDR3 runs to 16 residues.

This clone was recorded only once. The CDR3 coding sequence is TGTGCCAGCAGCCGGGACAGGGCGGATCAGCCCCAGCATTTT. This codes for CASSRDRADQPQHF. The genes are TRBV7-9 and TRBJ1-5, with 9 bases identical to TRBD1. Per the germline V gene, CDR1 is SEHNR and CDR2 is FQNEAQ (reference sequence). This CDR3 has 14 amino acids. The junction had 4 bases not matched to a gene; V was cut back by 5 bases and J by 5 bases.

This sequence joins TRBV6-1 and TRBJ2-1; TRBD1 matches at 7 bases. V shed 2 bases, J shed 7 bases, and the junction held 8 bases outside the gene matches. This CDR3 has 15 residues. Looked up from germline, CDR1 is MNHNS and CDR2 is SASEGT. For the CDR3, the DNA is TGTGCCAGCAGTGAACCTTATTCCAGGGGGAATGAGCAGTTCTTC. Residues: CASSEPYSRGNEQFF.

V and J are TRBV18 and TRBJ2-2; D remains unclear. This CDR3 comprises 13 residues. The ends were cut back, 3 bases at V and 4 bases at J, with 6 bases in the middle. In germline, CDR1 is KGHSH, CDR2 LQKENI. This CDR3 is CASSPSGTGELFF. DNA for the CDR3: TGTGCCAGCTCACCGTCGGGCACCGGGGAGCTGTTTTTT.

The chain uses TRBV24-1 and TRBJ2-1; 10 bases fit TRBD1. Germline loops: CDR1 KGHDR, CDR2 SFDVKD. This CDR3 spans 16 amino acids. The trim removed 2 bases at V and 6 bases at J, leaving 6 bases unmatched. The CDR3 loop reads CATSDWAGTGANEQFF. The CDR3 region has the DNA TGTGCCACCAGTGATTGGGCCGGGACAGGGGCCAATGAGCAGTTCTTC.

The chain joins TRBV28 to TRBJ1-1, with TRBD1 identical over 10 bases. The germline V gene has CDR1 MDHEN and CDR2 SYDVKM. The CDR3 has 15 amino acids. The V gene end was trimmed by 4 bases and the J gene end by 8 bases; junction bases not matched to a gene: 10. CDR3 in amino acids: CASSSRTGGRSEAFF. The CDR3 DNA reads TGTGCCAGCAGTTCCCGGACAGGGGGTAGGAGCGAAGCTTTCTTT.

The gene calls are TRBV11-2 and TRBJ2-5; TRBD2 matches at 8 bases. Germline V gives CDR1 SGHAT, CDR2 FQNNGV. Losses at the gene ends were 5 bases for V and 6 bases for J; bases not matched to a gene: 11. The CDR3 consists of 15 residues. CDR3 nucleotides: TGTGCCAGCAGCCGCCCCGGGACTAGGGTGAAGACCCAGTACTTC. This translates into CASSRPGTRVKTQYF. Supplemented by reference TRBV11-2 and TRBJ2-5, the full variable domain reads EAGVAQSPRYKIIEKRQSVAFWCNPISGHATLYWYQQILGQGPKLLIQFQNNGVVDDSQLPKDRFSAERLKGVDSTLKIQPAKLEDSAVYLCASSRPGTRVKTQYFGPGTRLLVL.

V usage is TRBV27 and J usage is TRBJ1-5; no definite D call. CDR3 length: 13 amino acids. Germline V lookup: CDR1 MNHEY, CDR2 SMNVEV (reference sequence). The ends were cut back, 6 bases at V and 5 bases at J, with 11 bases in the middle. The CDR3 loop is CASRRARDQPQHF. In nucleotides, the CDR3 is TGTGCCAGCAGACGTGCTCGGGATCAGCCCCAGCATTTT.

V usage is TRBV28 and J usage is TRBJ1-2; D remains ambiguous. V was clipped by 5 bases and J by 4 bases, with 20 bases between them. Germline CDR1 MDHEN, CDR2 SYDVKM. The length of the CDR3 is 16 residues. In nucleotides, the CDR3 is TGTGCCAGCAGTCTTTCTGACCCGCGGGAGGGCTATGGCTACACCTTC. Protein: CASSLSDPREGYGYTF.

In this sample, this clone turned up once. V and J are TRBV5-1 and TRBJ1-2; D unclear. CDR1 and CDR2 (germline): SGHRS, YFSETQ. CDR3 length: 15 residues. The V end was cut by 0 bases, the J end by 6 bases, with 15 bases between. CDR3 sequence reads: CASSLASTQPHGYTF. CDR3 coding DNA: TGCGCCAGCAGCTTGGCCTCGACTCAGCCTCATGGCTACACCTTC.

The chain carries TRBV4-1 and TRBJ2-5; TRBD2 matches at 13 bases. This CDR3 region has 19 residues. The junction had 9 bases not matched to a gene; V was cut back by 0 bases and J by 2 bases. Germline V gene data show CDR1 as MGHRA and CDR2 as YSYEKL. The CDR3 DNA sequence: TGCGCCAGCAGCCAAGATGCCCCAACTAGCGGGAGGGCGCAAGAGACCCAGTACTTC. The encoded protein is CASSQDAPTSGRAQETQYF.

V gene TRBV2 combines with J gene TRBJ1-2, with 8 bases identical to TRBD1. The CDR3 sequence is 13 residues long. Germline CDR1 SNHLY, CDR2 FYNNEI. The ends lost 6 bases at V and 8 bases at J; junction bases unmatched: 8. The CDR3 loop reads CASRTGEGSGYTF. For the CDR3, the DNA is TGTGCCAGCAGGACAGGGGAGGGGAGCGGCTACACCTTC.

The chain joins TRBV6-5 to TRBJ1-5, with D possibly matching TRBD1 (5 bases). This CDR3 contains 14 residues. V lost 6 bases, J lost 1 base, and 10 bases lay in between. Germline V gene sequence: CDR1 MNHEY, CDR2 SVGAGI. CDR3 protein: CASREGRSNQPQHF. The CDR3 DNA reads TGTGCCAGCAGGGAGGGACGGAGCAATCAGCCCCAGCATTTT.

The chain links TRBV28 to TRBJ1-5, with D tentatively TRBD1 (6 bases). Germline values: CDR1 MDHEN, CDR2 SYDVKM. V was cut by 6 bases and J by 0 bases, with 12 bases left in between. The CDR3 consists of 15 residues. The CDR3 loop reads CASSFDRYSNQPQHF. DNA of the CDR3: TGTGCCAGCAGCTTTGACAGGTATAGCAATCAGCCCCAGCATTTT.

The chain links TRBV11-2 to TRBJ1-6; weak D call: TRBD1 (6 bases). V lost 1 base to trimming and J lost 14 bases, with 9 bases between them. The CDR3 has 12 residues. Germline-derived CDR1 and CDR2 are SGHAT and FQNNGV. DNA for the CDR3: TGTGCCAGCAGCTTAGGGTCAGGGGCCCTCCACTTT. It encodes CASSLGSGALHF.